The 16 T cell receptor beta chains reported below all come from one sample, sequenced in a study of T cells expressing NK-cell markers. TCRdb re-called the 5' RACE reads, yielding one record per CDR3 amino acid sequence without DNA. The ten most abundant clones cover about 19% of a sample with some 190,000 distinct CDR3 sequences. The sample comprised blood T cells: a sorted CD56 or NKG2C T cell subset, CD4+ or CD8+ T cells, or bulk PBMC T cells (not recorded which). These receptor sequences come from a man aged 18 to 70 in good health.

The chain is built from TRBV7-2 and TRBJ1-1; TCRdb calls TRBD1, which cannot be checked without DNA. Germline V gene sequence: CDR1 SGHTA, CDR2 FQGNSA. There are 15 residues in the CDR3. CDR3: CASSPLDRLNTEAFF.

The CDR3 protein is CASSFQQSSYEQYF. V is TRBV27 and J is TRBJ2-7. The CDR3 covers 14 residues. Germline V gene lookup returns CDR1 MNHEY and CDR2 SMNVEV (reference sequence).

The rearrangement uses TRBV7-2 and TRBJ2-3; TCRdb indicates TRBD1, and absent DNA this call remains unverified. The V gene's germline CDR1 is SGHTA and CDR2 FQGNSA. The CDR3 has 17 residues. CDR3 loop: CASSLAVTGPFTDTQYF.

Here the CDR3 reads CASNRRTAGQETQYF. V usage is TRBV2 and J usage is TRBJ2-5; without DNA, the TCRdb call of TRBD2 cannot be checked. Germline V gene sequence: CDR1 SNHLY, CDR2 FYNNEI. The length of the CDR3 is 15 residues. Combining the CDR3 with reference TRBV2 and TRBJ2-5 gives the whole variable domain EPEVTQTPSHQVTQMGQEVILRCVPISNHLYFYWYRQILGQKVEFLVSFYNNEISEKSEIFDDQFSVERPDGSNFTLKIRSTKLEDSAMYFCASNRRTAGQETQYFGPGTRLLVL.

The chain combines TRBV9 with TRBJ2-4; no DNA is available, so the TRBD1 call from TCRdb remains unchecked. The CDR3 runs 14 residues. Germline values: CDR1 SGDLS, CDR2 YYNGEE. CDR3 loop: CASSVDAGDDIQYF.

The chain employs TRBV5-1 and TRBJ2-5; the D call of TRBD1 rests on TCRdb alone, since no DNA is present to check it. CDR3 length: 19 residues. Germline values: CDR1 SGHRS, CDR2 YFSETQ. CDR3 amino acids: CASSFLIRGSPVLQETQYF.

The gene calls are TRBV20-1 and TRBJ2-1; absent DNA, TCRdb's TRBD1 call cannot be checked. The CDR3 spans 17 residues. Germline V gene data show CDR1 as DFQATT and CDR2 as SNEGSKA (reference sequence). The CDR3: CSARPSGNRGLYVEQFF.

J is TRBJ2-2 and V is TRBV7-8; TCRdb outputs TRBD1, but without DNA this stays unchecked. CDR1 SGHVS and CDR2 FQNEAQ come from the germline V gene. The CDR3 runs 17 residues. The CDR3 sequence is CASSLGGGTGLTGELFF.

Here the CDR3 reads CASSLDPGQRLHTEAFF. V usage is TRBV5-1 and J usage is TRBJ1-1; TCRdb picks TRBD1, but there is no DNA to check that call. CDR1 is SGHRS, CDR2 YFSETQ, per germline. CDR3 length equals 17 residues.

V is TRBV7-9 and J is TRBJ1-2; TCRdb designates TRBD1, a call that cannot be tested without DNA. CDR1 and CDR2 from the germline V gene are SEHNR and FQNEAQ (reference sequence). The CDR3 is made up of 16 amino acids. The CDR3: CASSPLRGRGLDGYTF.

This sequence joins TRBV27 and TRBJ2-1; without DNA, the TCRdb call of TRBD1 cannot be checked. Germline CDR1 MNHEY, CDR2 SMNVEV (reference sequence). CDR3 length equals 15 residues. The CDR3: CASSLSAAGAMEQFF.

The chain has TRBV4-1 and TRBJ2-7. The CDR3 loop spans 15 amino acids. CDR1 MGHRA and CDR2 YSYEKL come from the germline V gene. The CDR3: CASSQFFGEAYEQYF.

This chain links TRBV2 with TRBJ2-1; TCRdb's D call of TRBD1 is untestable without DNA. This CDR3 has 13 residues. Per germline, CDR1 SNHLY and CDR2 FYNNEI. The CDR3: CASSETEGGKQFF.

The chain combines TRBV5-4 with TRBJ2-1; TCRdb's assignment of TRBD1 cannot be checked, as there is no DNA. CDR3 size: 15 residues. Germline lookup yields CDR1 SGHNT and CDR2 YYREEE (reference sequence). CDR3 region: CASTLPGQGANEQFF.

The rearrangement uses TRBV24-1 and TRBJ2-2; absent DNA, TCRdb's TRBD1 call cannot be checked. The CDR3 is 16 residues long. The germline gives CDR1 KGHDR, CDR2 SFDVKD. The CDR3 loop reads CATAPPGGGSTGELFF.

The chain has TRBV7-3 and TRBJ2-2; absent DNA, TCRdb's TRBD1 call cannot be checked. The germline V gene encodes CDR1 SGHTA and CDR2 FQGTGA. This CDR3 is 14 amino acids long. CDR3 region: CASSWGVNTGELFF.